The table lists the clone carrying this TCR beta chain with a count of one. Germline CDR1 reads SGHNT; CDR2 reads YENEEA. V was clipped by 4 bases and J by 4 bases; unmatched bases: 6. The CDR3 has 14 amino acids. Stated treatment: oral pan-JAK inhibitor, 5-10 mg twice daily. The sample originates from a study of CD8+ T cells in alopecia areata. Sequencing used cDNA as its template, made by extracting RNA and reverse transcribing it. Measured with immunoSEQ multiplex PCR; TCRdb has only the in-frame clones, and not every one. The sample lists a few hundred thousand clones; around 66% were seen once. The source of this sequence is a human donor with alopecia areata. The material was CD4+ T cells sorted from blood, obtained at approximately week 42, from a patient treated with tofacitinib. This chain links TRBV11-3 with TRBJ1-2; TRBD1 agrees at 7 bases. The CDR3 loop reads CASSYGQVAYGYTF. CDR3 coding DNA: TGTGCCAGCAGCTACGGACAGGTAGCCTATGGCTACACCTTC.